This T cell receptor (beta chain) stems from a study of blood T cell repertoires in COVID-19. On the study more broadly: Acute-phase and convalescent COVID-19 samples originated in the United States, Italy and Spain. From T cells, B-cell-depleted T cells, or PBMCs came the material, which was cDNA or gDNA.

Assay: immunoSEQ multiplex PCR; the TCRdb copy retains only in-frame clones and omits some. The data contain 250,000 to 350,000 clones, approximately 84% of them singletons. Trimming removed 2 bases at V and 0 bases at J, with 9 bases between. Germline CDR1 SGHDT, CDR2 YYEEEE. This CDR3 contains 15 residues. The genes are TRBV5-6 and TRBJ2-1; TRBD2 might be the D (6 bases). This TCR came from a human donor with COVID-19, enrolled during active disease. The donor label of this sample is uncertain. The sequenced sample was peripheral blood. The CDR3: CASSLGGSSYNEQFF. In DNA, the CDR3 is TGTGCCAGCAGCTTAGGAGGGAGCTCCTACAATGAGCAGTTCTTC.